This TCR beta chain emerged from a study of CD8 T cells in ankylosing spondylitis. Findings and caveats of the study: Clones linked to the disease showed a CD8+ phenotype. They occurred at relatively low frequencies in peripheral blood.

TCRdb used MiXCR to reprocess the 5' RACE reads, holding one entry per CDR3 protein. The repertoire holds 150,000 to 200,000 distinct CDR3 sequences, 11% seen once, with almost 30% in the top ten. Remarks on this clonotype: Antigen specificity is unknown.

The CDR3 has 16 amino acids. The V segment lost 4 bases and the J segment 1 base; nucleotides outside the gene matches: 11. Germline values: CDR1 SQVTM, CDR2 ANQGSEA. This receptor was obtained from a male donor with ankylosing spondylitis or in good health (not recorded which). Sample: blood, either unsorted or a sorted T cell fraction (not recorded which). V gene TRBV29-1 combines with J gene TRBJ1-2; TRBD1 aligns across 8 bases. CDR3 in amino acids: CSVASTGTGINYGYTF. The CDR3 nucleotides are TGCAGCGTTGCCTCCACCGGGACAGGAATTAACTATGGCTACACCTTC. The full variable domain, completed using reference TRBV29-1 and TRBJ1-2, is SAVISQKPSRDICQRGTSLTIQCQVDSQVTMMFWYRQQPGQSLTLIATANQGSEATYESGFVIDKFPISRPNLTFSTLTVSNMSPEDSSIYLCSVASTGTGINYGYTFGSGTRLTVV.